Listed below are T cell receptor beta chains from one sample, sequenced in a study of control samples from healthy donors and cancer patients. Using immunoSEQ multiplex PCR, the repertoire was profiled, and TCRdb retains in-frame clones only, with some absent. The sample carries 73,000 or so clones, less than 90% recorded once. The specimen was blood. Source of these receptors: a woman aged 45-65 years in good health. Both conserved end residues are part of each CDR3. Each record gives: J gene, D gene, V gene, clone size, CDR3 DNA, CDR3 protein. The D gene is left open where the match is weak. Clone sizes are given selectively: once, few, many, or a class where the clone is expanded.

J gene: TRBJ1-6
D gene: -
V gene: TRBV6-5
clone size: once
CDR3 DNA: TGTGCCAGCAGGAGACAGAACAATTCACCCCTCCACTTT
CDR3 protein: CASRRQNNSPLHF

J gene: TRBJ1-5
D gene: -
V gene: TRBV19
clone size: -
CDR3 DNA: TGTGCCAGCCAGTTAAGCAATCAGCCCCAGCATTTT
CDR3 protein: CASQLSNQPQHF

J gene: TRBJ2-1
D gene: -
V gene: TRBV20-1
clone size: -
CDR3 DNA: TGCAGTGCTAGTGCCTTCCGGTTCCCGTCCTACAATGAGCAGTTCTTC
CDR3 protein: CSASAFRFPSYNEQFF

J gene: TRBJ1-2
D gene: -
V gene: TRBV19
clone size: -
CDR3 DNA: TGTGCCAGTAGTATCCCGTGGGGTGACTATGGCTACACCTTC
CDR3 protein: CASSIPWGDYGYTF

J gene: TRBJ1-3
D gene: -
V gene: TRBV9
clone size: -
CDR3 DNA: TGTGCCAGCAGCGTAGACAGCTCTGGAAACACCATATATTTT
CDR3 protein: CASSVDSSGNTIYF

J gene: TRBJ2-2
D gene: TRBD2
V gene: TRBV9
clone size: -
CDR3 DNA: TGTGCCAGCAGCGTAGCACAAGCGGGAGAATTGGGCGGGGAGCTGTTTTTT
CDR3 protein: CASSVAQAGELGGELFF

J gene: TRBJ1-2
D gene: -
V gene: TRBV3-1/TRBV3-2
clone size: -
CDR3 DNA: TGTGCCAGCAGCCCCAGGGACCCTTATGGCTACACCTTC
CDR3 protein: CASSPRDPYGYTF

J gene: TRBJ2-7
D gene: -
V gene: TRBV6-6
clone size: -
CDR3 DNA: TGTGCCAGCAGTTCTAGCCAAAGAGGCGAGCAGTACTTC
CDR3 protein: CASSSSQRGEQYF

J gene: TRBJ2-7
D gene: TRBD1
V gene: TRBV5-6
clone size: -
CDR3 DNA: TGTGCCAGCAGCCTTACTACAGGGGAAGAGCAGTACTTC
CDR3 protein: CASSLTTGEEQYF

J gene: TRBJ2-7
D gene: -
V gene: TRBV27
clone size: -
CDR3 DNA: TGTGCCAGCAGGTCGGGGGTCAACTACGAGCAGTACTTC
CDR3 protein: CASRSGVNYEQYF

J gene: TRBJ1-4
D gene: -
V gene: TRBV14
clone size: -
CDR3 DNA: TGTGCCAGCAGCCTGGACGCGATCAGTAATGAAAAACTGTTTTTT
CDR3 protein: CASSLDAISNEKLFF

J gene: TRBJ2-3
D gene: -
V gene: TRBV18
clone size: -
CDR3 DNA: TGTGCCAGCTCACCACCGAGCACAGATACGCAGTATTTT
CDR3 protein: CASSPPSTDTQYF

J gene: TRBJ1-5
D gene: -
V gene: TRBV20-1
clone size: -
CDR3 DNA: TGCAGTGCTAGTCCCCATAGCAATCAGCCCCAGCATTTT
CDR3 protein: CSASPHSNQPQHF

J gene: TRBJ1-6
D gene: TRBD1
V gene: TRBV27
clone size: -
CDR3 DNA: TGTGCCAGCAGTTTGGAAGGACAGGGGACCTCACCCCTCCACTTT
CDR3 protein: CASSLEGQGTSPLHF

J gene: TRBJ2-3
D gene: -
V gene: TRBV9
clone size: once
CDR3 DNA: TGTGCCAGCAGCCTCTTGGACGCTAGCACAGATACGCAGTATTTT
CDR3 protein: CASSLLDASTDTQYF

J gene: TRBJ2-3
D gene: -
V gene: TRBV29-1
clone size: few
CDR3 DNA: TGCAGCTCAAAAGGGTTGAGCACAGATACGCAGTATTTT
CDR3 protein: CSSKGLSTDTQYF

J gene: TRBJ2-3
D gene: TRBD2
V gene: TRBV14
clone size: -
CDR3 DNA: TGTGCCAGCAGCCAAGATCTCTTAGCGGGAGGGCCAGATACGCAGTATTTT
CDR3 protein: CASSQDLLAGGPDTQYF

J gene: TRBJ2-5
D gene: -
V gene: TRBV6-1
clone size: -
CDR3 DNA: TGTGCCAGCAGAAGGGGGGCAGATGAGACCCAGTACTTC
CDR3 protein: CASRRGADETQYF

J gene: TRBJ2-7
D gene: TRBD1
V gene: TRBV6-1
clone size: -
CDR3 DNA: TGTGCCAGCAGTGAGTACGGGACAGGGTTCTACGAGCAGTACTTC
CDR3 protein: CASSEYGTGFYEQYF

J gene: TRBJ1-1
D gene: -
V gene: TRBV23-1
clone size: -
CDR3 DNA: TGCGCCAGCAGTAGGCCCACTGAAGCTTTCTTT
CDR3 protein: CASSRPTEAFF

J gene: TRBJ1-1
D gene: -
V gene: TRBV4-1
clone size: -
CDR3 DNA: TGCGCCAGCAGCCAAGAGAGGCTCAGGGGCAATGAAGCTTTCTTT
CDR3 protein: CASSQERLRGNEAFF

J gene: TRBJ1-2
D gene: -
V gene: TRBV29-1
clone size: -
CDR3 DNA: TGCAGCGCAGGAGGCCAGGCTAACTATGGCTACACCTTC
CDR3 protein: CSAGGQANYGYTF

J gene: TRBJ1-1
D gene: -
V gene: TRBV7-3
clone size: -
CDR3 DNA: TGTGCCAGCAGCCCGGCCGGGAACACTGAAGCTTTCTTT
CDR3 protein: CASSPAGNTEAFF

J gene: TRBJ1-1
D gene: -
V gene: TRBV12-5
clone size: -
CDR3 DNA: TGTGCTAGTGGACGCGGAGGCTCCACTGAAGCTTTCTTT
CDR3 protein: CASGRGGSTEAFF

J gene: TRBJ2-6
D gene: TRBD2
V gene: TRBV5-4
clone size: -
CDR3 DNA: TGTGCCAGCAGCTCCGTGGGGGGGACTGGGGCCAACGTCCTGACTTTC
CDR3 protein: CASSSVGGTGANVLTF

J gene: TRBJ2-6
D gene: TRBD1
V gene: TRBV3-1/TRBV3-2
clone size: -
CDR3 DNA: TGTGCCAGCAGCCAAAAACAGGGGGCGTCCTCTGGGGCCAACGTCCTGACTTTC
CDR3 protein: CASSQKQGASSGANVLTF

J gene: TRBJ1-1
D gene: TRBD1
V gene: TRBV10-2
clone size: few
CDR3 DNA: TGCGCCAGCAGAACGGGACAGGAGAACACTGAAGCTTTCTTT
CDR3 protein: CASRTGQENTEAFF

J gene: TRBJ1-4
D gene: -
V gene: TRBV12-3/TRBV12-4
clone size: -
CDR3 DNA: TGTGCCAGCAAAAGGGGGGAGGAAAAACTGTTTTTT
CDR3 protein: CASKRGEEKLFF

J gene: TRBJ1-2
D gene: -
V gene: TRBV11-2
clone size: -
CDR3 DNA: TGTGCCAGCAGCTTACTGGGAGGCTACACCTTC
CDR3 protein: CASSLLGGYTF

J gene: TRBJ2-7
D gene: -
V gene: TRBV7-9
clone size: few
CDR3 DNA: TGTGCCAGCAGCCCGGACTTCTCCTACGAGCAGTACTTC
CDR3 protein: CASSPDFSYEQYF